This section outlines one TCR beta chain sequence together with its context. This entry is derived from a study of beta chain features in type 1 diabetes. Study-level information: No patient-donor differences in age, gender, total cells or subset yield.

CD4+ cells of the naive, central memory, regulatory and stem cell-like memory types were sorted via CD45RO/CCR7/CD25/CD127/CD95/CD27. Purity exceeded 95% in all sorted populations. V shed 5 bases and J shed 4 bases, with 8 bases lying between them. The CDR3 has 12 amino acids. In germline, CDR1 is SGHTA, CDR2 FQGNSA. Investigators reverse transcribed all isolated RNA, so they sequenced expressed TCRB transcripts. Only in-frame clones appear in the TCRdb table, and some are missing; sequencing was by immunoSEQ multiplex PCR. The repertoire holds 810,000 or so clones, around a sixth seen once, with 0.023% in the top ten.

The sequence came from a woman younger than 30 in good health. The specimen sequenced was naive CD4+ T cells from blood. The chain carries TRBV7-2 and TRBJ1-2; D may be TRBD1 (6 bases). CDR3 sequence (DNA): TGTGCCAGCAGCGTACAGGGCTATGGCTACACCTTC. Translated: CASSVQGYGYTF.